This T cell receptor beta chain was observed in a study of blood T cell repertoires in COVID-19. Background on the study: COVID-19 samples collected from the United States, Italy and Spain covered acute and convalescent phases.

Losses at the gene ends were 7 bases for V and 4 bases for J; bases not matched to a gene: 6. CDR3 length: 13 amino acids. The germline V gene encodes CDR1 MNHEY and CDR2 SVGEGT. In the authors' workflow: The authors estimated nucleated cell counts from reference gene primer amplification. Produced via immunoSEQ multiplex PCR; TCRdb's table is partial and in-frame only. V and J calls and clone size are copied from that table; D and trimming were computed from the DNA. In the table there are about 230,000 clones, 83% of which are singletons. This chain connects TRBV6-2 or TRBV6-3 to TRBJ1-2; 7 bases map to TRBD1. Sequenced input: peripheral blood. The sequence derives from a woman between 50 and 59 years old with acute or convalescent COVID-19. CDR3 bases: TGTGCCAGCAACCCGCAGGGGGGCTATGGCTACACCTTC. As protein: CASNPQGGYGYTF.